This T cell receptor beta chain was recorded in a study of blood T cell repertoires in COVID-19. Study summary: Sites in the United States, Italy and Spain provided acute and convalescent COVID-19 samples.

Profiled with immunoSEQ multiplex PCR; TCRdb holds only in-frame clones, not every one. The repertoire includes approximately 460,000 clones, roughly 89% of them detected once, and about 1% sits in the top ten. Material for sequencing was peripheral blood. This sequence originates from a man between 18 and 29 years old with COVID-19, enrolled during active disease.

The CDR3 loop is CASNPGQGRDTQYF. In nucleotides, the CDR3 is TGTGCCAGCAACCCGGGACAGGGAAGGGATACGCAGTATTTT. The J gene is TRBJ2-3, the V gene TRBV3-1 (or the pseudogene TRBV3-2); TRBD1 matches 9 bases. The CDR3 is 14 residues long. The V and J ends lost 7 bases and 6 bases, in that order; junction bases with no gene match: 8. The germline gives CDR1 LGHDT, CDR2 YNNKEL (reference sequence).